Listed below are T cell receptor beta chains from one sample, sequenced in a study of cytomegalovirus exposure and HLA in healthy donors. Using immunoSEQ multiplex PCR, the repertoire was profiled, and TCRdb retains in-frame clones only, with some absent. The table records about 83,000 clones, more than 80% of them present only once. The sample consisted of PBMCs. These receptor sequences come from a woman in her 30s in good health and CMV-seronegative. Each CDR3 is given with its conserved first and last residue. D genes are given only for firm matches. Clone size appears in some rows only: once, few, many, or a class for an expanded clone.

v_call	j_call	clone_size	d_call	cdr3_aa	cdr3_nt
TRBV9	TRBJ2-2	-	-	CASSVVSRGSGSTGELFF	TGTGCCAGCAGCGTGGTCTCCCGGGGTAGCGGATCCACCGGGGAGCTGTTTTTT
TRBV5-4	TRBJ1-4	-	-	CASSLGGDNEKLFF	TGTGCCAGCAGCTTGGGGGGGGATAATGAAAAACTGTTTTTT
TRBV19	TRBJ2-7	few	-	CASSGGTIYEQYF	TGTGCCAGTAGTGGCGGGACCATCTACGAGCAGTACTTC
TRBV28	TRBJ2-3	-	TRBD2	CASSLLGRWLAGERDTDTQYF	TGTGCCAGCAGTTTATTGGGGCGGTGGCTAGCGGGAGAGAGAGACACAGATACGCAGTATTTT
TRBV1	TRBJ2-7	-	-	CTSSQARTVSSYEQYF	TGCACCAGCAGCCAAGCCCGGACAGTTAGCTCCTACGAGCAGTACTTC
TRBV5-1	TRBJ2-1	-	TRBD2	CASERLAGAYNEQFF	TGCGCCAGCGAAAGACTAGCGGGAGCCTACAATGAGCAGTTCTTC
TRBV7-3	TRBJ2-7	few	-	CASSLTGTNTYEQYF	TGTGCCAGCAGCTTAACGGGGACAAACACCTACGAGCAGTACTTC
TRBV19	TRBJ1-3	-	TRBD1	CASTRRTGQYPGNTIYF	TGTGCCAGTACTCGACGGACAGGGCAGTATCCTGGAAACACCATATATTTT
TRBV6-1	TRBJ1-1	-	-	CASRLNPENTEAFF	TGTGCCAGCAGGCTAAATCCCGAAAACACTGAAGCTTTCTTT
TRBV30	TRBJ1-4	-	TRBD1	CAWSVSRTGSSTNEKLFF	TGTGCCTGGAGTGTATCCCGGACAGGGAGTTCAACTAATGAAAAACTGTTTTTT
TRBV10-3	TRBJ2-7	-	TRBD2	CAISESSLTSDEQYF	TGTGCCATCAGTGAGTCGAGTCTGACTAGCGACGAGCAGTACTTC
TRBV5-1	TRBJ2-1	-	TRBD2	CASSPRTSGRAPFF	TGCGCCAGCAGCCCGAGGACTAGCGGGAGGGCACCGTTCTTC
TRBV27	TRBJ1-1	-	-	CASSLKGEWNTEAFF	TGTGCCAGCAGTTTAAAGGGGGAATGGAACACTGAAGCTTTCTTT
TRBV7-2	TRBJ2-2	-	TRBD1	CASSLYLSDRATGELFF	TGTGCCAGCAGCTTATATTTGTCGGACAGGGCCACCGGGGAGCTGTTTTTT
TRBV10-3	TRBJ2-5	-	-	CATGGWREETQYF	TGTGCCACTGGCGGGTGGAGAGAGGAGACCCAGTACTTC
TRBV5-1	TRBJ2-5	-	TRBD1	CASSLYGSGGETQYF	TGCGCCAGCAGCTTGTATGGATCAGGGGGAGAGACCCAGTACTTC
TRBV6-1	TRBJ1-2	few	TRBD1	CASSVDRASAVYGYTF	TGTGCCAGCAGTGTGGACAGGGCCTCAGCCGTCTATGGCTACACCTTC
TRBV2	TRBJ1-6	few	-	CASTPGRTRDNSPLHF	TGTGCCAGCACCCCCGGCAGGACACGGGATAATTCACCCCTCCACTTT
TRBV10-3	TRBJ2-5	few	-	CAISPGQETQYF	TGTGCCATCTCTCCAGGGCAAGAGACCCAGTACTTC
TRBV7-2	TRBJ2-2	-	-	CASSLIANTGELFF	TGTGCCAGCAGCTTAATCGCGAACACCGGGGAGCTGTTTTTT
TRBV7-2	TRBJ2-7	-	-	CASSLVFSGQVYEQYF	TGTGCCAGCAGCTTAGTCTTTAGCGGACAAGTCTACGAGCAGTACTTC
TRBV4-1	TRBJ1-1	-	-	CASSQVVSIQVPEAFF	TGCGCCAGCAGCCAAGTCGTGAGTATCCAGGTGCCTGAAGCTTTCTTT
TRBV9	TRBJ2-7	-	-	CASSVEGHREQYF	TGTGCCAGCAGCGTAGAGGGGCATCGCGAGCAGTACTTC
TRBV9	TRBJ2-7	once	-	CASSVSAPTGEQYF	TGTGCCAGCAGCGTATCTGCTCCCACTGGCGAGCAGTACTTC
TRBV2	TRBJ2-2	-	TRBD2	CASTIREGGELFF	TGTGCCAGCACCATAAGGGAGGGCGGGGAGCTGTTTTTT
TRBV9	TRBJ1-1	-	TRBD1	CASSPRGQGNTEAFF	TGTGCCAGCAGCCCCAGGGGGCAGGGGAACACTGAAGCTTTCTTT
TRBV13	TRBJ2-5	-	TRBD2	CASSRGLAGETQYF	TGTGCCAGCAGCCGGGGACTAGCGGGAGAGACCCAGTACTTC
TRBV6-6	TRBJ2-2	-	TRBD1	CASSYTGGGTGELFF	TGTGCCAGCAGTTACACAGGGGGCGGGACCGGGGAGCTGTTTTTT
TRBV28	TRBJ2-3	-	-	CASTRDTTDTQYF	TGTGCCAGCACCCGGGATACCACAGATACGCAGTATTTT
TRBV10-3	TRBJ2-7	-	TRBD2	CAISDRPSGTYEQYF	TGTGCCATCAGTGATCGCCCTAGCGGGACCTACGAGCAGTACTTC
TRBV13	TRBJ2-2	-	-	CASSFGQGELFF	TGTGCCAGCAGCTTTGGGCAGGGGGAGCTGTTTTTT
TRBV7-3	TRBJ2-1	-	TRBD2	CASSRTSGVGDEQFF	TGTGCCAGCAGCAGGACTAGCGGGGTAGGCGATGAGCAGTTCTTC
TRBV6-6	TRBJ1-5	-	-	CASILSNSNQPQHF	TGTGCCAGCATCCTTTCTAATAGCAATCAGCCCCAGCATTTT
TRBV5-1	TRBJ1-2	few	TRBD1	CASSLGDRNYGYTF	TGCGCCAGCAGCTTGGGGGACAGGAACTATGGCTACACCTTC
TRBV30	TRBJ1-2	-	-	CAWSVLGPYGYTF	TGTGCCTGGAGTGTGCTAGGCCCTTATGGCTACACCTTC
TRBV5-1	TRBJ2-5	once	-	CASSLGASQETQYF	TGCGCCAGCAGCTTGGGGGCTTCCCAAGAGACCCAGTACTTC
TRBV5-4	TRBJ2-2	few	-	CASTAGGTNTGELFF	TGTGCCAGCACCGCGGGTGGAACTAACACCGGGGAGCTGTTTTTT
TRBV5-1	TRBJ2-5	-	TRBD2	CASRRASGGGEETQYF	TGCGCCAGCAGACGGGCCTCGGGCGGGGGGGAAGAGACCCAGTACTTC
TRBV9	TRBJ2-7	-	-	CASSVAGASAHEQYF	TGTGCCAGCAGCGTAGCTGGGGCTAGCGCCCACGAGCAGTACTTC
TRBV5-1	TRBJ2-7	-	TRBD2	CASSQLLAGGPREQYF	TGCGCCAGCAGCCAGTTACTAGCGGGAGGGCCGAGGGAGCAGTACTTC
TRBV5-4	TRBJ2-1	-	TRBD2	CASSLASGTSGNNEQFF	TGTGCCAGCAGCTTGGCCTCAGGGACTAGCGGTAACAATGAGCAGTTCTTC
TRBV28	TRBJ2-7	-	-	CASSLIARSYEQYF	TGTGCCAGCAGTTTGATAGCGCGCTCCTACGAGCAGTACTTC